Listed below are T cell receptor beta chains from one sample, sequenced in a study of cytomegalovirus exposure and HLA in healthy donors. The repertoire was sequenced with immunoSEQ multiplex PCR; TCRdb's copy has only in-frame clones and lacks some. In the table there are fewer than 300,000 clones, 80% of which are singletons. What was sequenced was PBMCs. The receptors derive from a girl under 10 years old in good health and CMV-seronegative. The CDR3 runs from the conserved cysteine through the conserved F or W. D genes are given only for firm matches. Part of the rows lack a size; the others show once, few, many or a class for expanded clones.

>15|TRBV30|-|TRBD2|TRBJ2-7
TGTGCCTGGAGTGTGCCCAGCGGGAGCCACTACGAGCAGTACTTC
CAWSVPSGSHYEQYF
>17|TRBV9|-|TRBD2|TRBJ2-1
TGTGCCAGCAGCGTGGTTGGACTAGCGGTCTCCTACAATGAGCAGTTCTTC
CASSVVGLAVSYNEQFF
>16|TRBV4-1|once|-|TRBJ1-5
TGCGCCAGCAGCCAAGCTGGGGTGGGACTTAGTCAGCCCCAGCATTTT
CASSQAGVGLSQPQHF
>14|TRBV2|-|-|TRBJ1-2
TGTGCCAGCAGCCAAGCGGGGTGGCCTAAGGGCTACACCTTC
CASSQAGWPKGYTF
>15|TRBV9|-|-|TRBJ1-1
TGTGCCAGCAGCGTACTTCTCGGGACTAACACTGAAGCTTTCTTT
CASSVLLGTNTEAFF
>12|TRBV30|-|-|TRBJ2-2
TGTGCCTGGGACGACGGGTCCGGGGAGCTGTTTTTT
CAWDDGSGELFF
>15|TRBV9|-|-|TRBJ2-3
TGTGCCAGCAGCGTAGAGAGCGGAAGCACAGATACGCAGTATTTT
CASSVESGSTDTQYF
>16|TRBV19|-|TRBD1|TRBJ2-7
TGTGCCAGCCAAGGACACCGGGACAGGGGTTCCTACGAGCAGTACTTC
CASQGHRDRGSYEQYF
>15|TRBV12-5|-|-|TRBJ1-1
TGTGCTAGTGGTTTGGTAGACAGTTCGAACACTGAAGCTTTCTTT
CASGLVDSSNTEAFF
>10|TRBV7-2|-|-|TRBJ2-2
TGTGCCAGCAGCCGCGGGGAGCTGTTTTTT
CASSRGELFF
>13|TRBV28|-|TRBD1|TRBJ2-1
TGTGCCAGCAGTTTATTGGCGGACAGGGCAAGGTTCTTC
CASSLLADRARFF
>19|TRBV7-6|-|-|TRBJ1-1
TGTGCCAGCAGCTTACAGGGCGGGGGGGGCAGCCTTATGAACACTGAAGCTTTCTTT
CASSLQGGGGSLMNTEAFF
>14|TRBV6-5|-|TRBD1|TRBJ1-5
TGTGCCAGCAGCTCCGGACAGGGGAGCGAGCCCCAGCATTTT
CASSSGQGSEPQHF
>16|TRBV6-5|once|TRBD2|TRBJ2-7
TGTGCCAGCAGTTATCGAACGGGGGGGCCCGCCTACGAGCAGTACTTC
CASSYRTGGPAYEQYF
>14|TRBV4-1|-|TRBD1|TRBJ1-1
TGCGCCAGCAGCCGAATGACAGGGGACAGTGAAGCTTTCTTT
CASSRMTGDSEAFF
>11|TRBV30|-|-|TRBJ1-2
TGTGCCGAGGGATCTACCTATGGCTACACCTTC
CAEGSTYGYTF
>14|TRBV7-9|-|TRBD1|TRBJ1-4
TGTGCCAGCAGCTTAGAGACAGGGTACGAAAAACTGTTTTTT
CASSLETGYEKLFF
>14|TRBV27|-|TRBD2|TRBJ2-3
TGTGCCAGCAGTATTAGCGGGTTATCAGATACGCAGTATTTT
CASSISGLSDTQYF
>18|TRBV27|-|-|TRBJ1-2
TGTGCCAGCAGTATCCTAGGTTCCCCCCGGGGTTCTAACTATGGCTACACCTTC
CASSILGSPRGSNYGYTF
>16|TRBV7-9|-|-|TRBJ1-4
TGTTCCAGCAGCTCCCCTCAGGACAGACTTTATGAAAAACTGTTTTTT
CSSSSPQDRLYEKLFF
>15|TRBV9|-|TRBD1|TRBJ2-3
TGTGCCAGCAGCTTAAACGACAGGGCGGCGGATACGCAGTATTTT
CASSLNDRAADTQYF
>15|TRBV6-1|-|-|TRBJ1-6
TGTGCCAGCAGTGACCGTAGCTCCTATAATTCACCCCTCCACTTT
CASSDRSSYNSPLHF
>15|TRBV25-1|-|-|TRBJ2-1
TGTGCCAGCAGTAGGAGGGCCAGCTCCTACAATGAGCAGTTCTTC
CASSRRASSYNEQFF
>16|TRBV19|once|-|TRBJ2-3
TGTGCCAGTAGTATTGAAGCAGGGGCGCTTATAGATACGCAGTATTTT
CASSIEAGALIDTQYF
>12|TRBV29-1|-|-|TRBJ2-5
TGCAGCGTTGGTTGGGGAGGAGAGACCCAGTACTTC
CSVGWGGETQYF
>13|TRBV5-4|-|-|TRBJ2-7
TGTGCCAGCAGCTTCGACAGCTCCTACGAGCAGTACTTC
CASSFDSSYEQYF
>15|TRBV27|-|TRBD1|TRBJ2-7
TGTGCCAGCAGTCCGAGGGACAGGGCGGGGGACGAGCAGTACTTC
CASSPRDRAGDEQYF
>14|TRBV15|-|TRBD1|TRBJ1-2
TGTGCCACCAGCAGGGGACAGGGGGCTTTTGGCTACACCTTC
CATSRGQGAFGYTF
>13|TRBV28|-|-|TRBJ1-2
TGTGCCAGCAAAACGGGGGGTGACTATGGCTACACCTTC
CASKTGGDYGYTF
>13|TRBV6-6|-|TRBD2|TRBJ2-3
TGTGCCAGCACCCAGGGAGGGGCAGATACGCAGTATTTT
CASTQGGADTQYF
>14|TRBV7-6|-|-|TRBJ2-5
TGTGCCAGCAGCTTAGAGGGGGATGGGGAGACCCAGTACTTC
CASSLEGDGETQYF
>14|TRBV7-8|-|-|TRBJ1-2
TGTGCCAGCAGCTTAGCCCCAGGGCCCTATGGCTACACCTTC
CASSLAPGPYGYTF
>21|TRBV28|-|TRBD1|TRBJ2-6
TGTGCCAGCAGTTCCCGGGACAGGGGGTACCGACTGAGCTCTGGGGCCAACGTCCTGACTTTC
CASSSRDRGYRLSSGANVLTF
>15|TRBV5-6|-|TRBD1|TRBJ2-3
TGTGCCAGCAGCTCACCGGGACAGGGGCCAGATACGCAGTATTTT
CASSSPGQGPDTQYF
>15|TRBV6-6|-|-|TRBJ1-2
TGTGCCAGCAGTTACACTACAGGCCCAAACTATGGCTACACCTTC
CASSYTTGPNYGYTF
>17|TRBV9|-|-|TRBJ2-7
TGTGCCAGCAGCGTAGATCCGAGGTCGGAGAACCCCTACGAGCAGTACTTC
CASSVDPRSENPYEQYF
>12|TRBV10-3|-|TRBD2|TRBJ2-5
TGTGCCACCGGGACTAGGGAAGAGACCCAGTACTTC
CATGTREETQYF
>12|TRBV2|once|-|TRBJ1-5
TGTGCCAGCAGTGAACAGGGTCAGCCCCAGCATTTT
CASSEQGQPQHF
>12|TRBV6-6|few|-|TRBJ1-5
TGTGCCAGCAGTTACTCGACTTCGCCCCAGCATTTT
CASSYSTSPQHF
>14|TRBV19|-|TRBD1|TRBJ1-2
TGTGCCAGTAGTAAAGGACAGGGCCTTTTGGGCTACACCTTC
CASSKGQGLLGYTF
>15|TRBV28|-|-|TRBJ2-1
TGTGCCAGCAGTGCTATGTGGAGCTCCTACAATGAGCAGTTCTTC
CASSAMWSSYNEQFF
>13|TRBV7-3|few|TRBD1|TRBJ1-1
TGTGCCAGCAGCGTACAGGGGAGCACTGAAGCTTTCTTT
CASSVQGSTEAFF
>16|TRBV7-9|-|-|TRBJ2-2
TGTGCCAGCAGCTTACCTGACTATCCGAACACCGGGGAGCTGTTTTTT
CASSLPDYPNTGELFF
>16|TRBV19|-|TRBD1|TRBJ1-5
TGTGCCAGTAGTCCCTTGACAGGGGTTAGCAATCAGCCCCAGCATTTT
CASSPLTGVSNQPQHF
>16|TRBV6-5|once|TRBD2|TRBJ2-1
TGTGCCAGCAGTTACTCGAAGCGGGGGGGCCAGAATGAGCAGTTCTTC
CASSYSKRGGQNEQFF
>13|TRBV6-5|once|-|TRBJ1-5
TGTGCCAGCAGAAGAGAGGGCAATCAGCCCCAGCATTTT
CASRREGNQPQHF
>12|TRBV10-3|-|-|TRBJ2-5
TGTGCCACCACGACTAACCAAGAGACCCAGTACTTC
CATTTNQETQYF
>14|TRBV28|-|-|TRBJ1-5
TGTGCCAGCCTACGAGGGGGAATCGAGCAGCCCCAGCATTTT
CASLRGGIEQPQHF
>15|TRBV4-1|few|TRBD1|TRBJ1-3
TGCGCCAGCAGCCATAACAGGGGGCCTGGAAACACCATATATTTT
CASSHNRGPGNTIYF
>15|TRBV5-1|-|TRBD1|TRBJ2-7
TGCGCCAGCAGCACTTGGACAGGGTTCACCTACGAGCAGTACTTC
CASSTWTGFTYEQYF
>15|TRBV5-6|-|-|TRBJ1-5
TGTGCCAGCAGCCTGTGGGCATATAGCAATCAGCCCCAGCATTTT
CASSLWAYSNQPQHF
>15|TRBV6-6|-|-|TRBJ2-1
TGTGCCAGCAGTTACTTGGGGACTGTCTACAATGAGCAGTTCTTC
CASSYLGTVYNEQFF
>13|TRBV30|-|TRBD2|TRBJ2-3
TGTGCCTGGGCCGGGACTATCACAGATACGCAGTATTTT
CAWAGTITDTQYF
>16|TRBV7-8|-|-|TRBJ1-2
TGTGCCAGCAGTTCTCCATTTGGCCCCGGGGAATCGGGCTACACCTTC
CASSSPFGPGESGYTF
>14|TRBV5-1|-|-|TRBJ2-3
TGCGCCAGCAGCTTGAACGGACTAACAGATACGCAGTATTTT
CASSLNGLTDTQYF